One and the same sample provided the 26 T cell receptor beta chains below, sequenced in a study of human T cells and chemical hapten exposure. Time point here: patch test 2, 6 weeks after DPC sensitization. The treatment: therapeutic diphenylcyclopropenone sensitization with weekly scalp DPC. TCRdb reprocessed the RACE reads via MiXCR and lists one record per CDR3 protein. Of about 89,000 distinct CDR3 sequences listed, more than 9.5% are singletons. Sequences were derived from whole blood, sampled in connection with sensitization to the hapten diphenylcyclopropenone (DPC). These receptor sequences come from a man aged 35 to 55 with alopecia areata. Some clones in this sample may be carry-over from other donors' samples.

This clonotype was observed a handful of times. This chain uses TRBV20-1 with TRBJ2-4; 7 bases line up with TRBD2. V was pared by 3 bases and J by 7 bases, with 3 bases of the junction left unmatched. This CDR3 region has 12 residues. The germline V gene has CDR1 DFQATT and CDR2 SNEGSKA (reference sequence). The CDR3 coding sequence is TGCAGTGCTAGGGGGGGGGTGAACATTCAGTACTTC. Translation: CSARGGVNIQYF.

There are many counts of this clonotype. The DNA for the CDR3 is TGTGCCTGGAGTTCGGAACGCTATGGCTACACCTTC. Residues: CAWSSERYGYTF. The genes are TRBV30 and TRBJ1-2; the D is unclear. The CDR3 has 12 residues. V shed 2 bases and J shed 4 bases, with 8 bases lying between them. From germline, CDR1 is GTSNPN and CDR2 SVGIG (reference sequence).

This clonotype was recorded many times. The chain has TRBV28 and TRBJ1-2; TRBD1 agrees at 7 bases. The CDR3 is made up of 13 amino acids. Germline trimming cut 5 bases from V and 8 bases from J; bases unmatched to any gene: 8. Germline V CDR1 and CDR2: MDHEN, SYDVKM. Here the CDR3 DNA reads TGTGCCAGCAGTAGGGAGAGGGGGCTCGGCTACACCTTC. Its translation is CASSRERGLGYTF.

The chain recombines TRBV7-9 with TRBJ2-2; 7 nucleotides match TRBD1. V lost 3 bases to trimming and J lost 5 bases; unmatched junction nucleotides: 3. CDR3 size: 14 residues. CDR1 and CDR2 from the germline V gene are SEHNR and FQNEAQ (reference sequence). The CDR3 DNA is TGTGCCAGCAGCTTTACAGGGGCAACCGGGGAGCTGTTTTTT. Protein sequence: CASSFTGATGELFF.

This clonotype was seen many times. The CDR3 protein is CASSRDSTYGYTF. CDR3 in DNA: TGTGCCAGCAGCCGGGATTCAACCTATGGCTACACCTTC. V usage is TRBV7-9 and J usage is TRBJ1-2; no clear D. The CDR3 runs to 13 residues. Germline V lookup: CDR1 SEHNR, CDR2 FQNEAQ (reference sequence). Trimming removed 5 bases at V and 4 bases at J, with 11 bases between.

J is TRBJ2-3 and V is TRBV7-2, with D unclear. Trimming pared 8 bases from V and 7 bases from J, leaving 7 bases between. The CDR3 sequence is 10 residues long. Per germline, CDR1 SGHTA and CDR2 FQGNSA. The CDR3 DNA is TGTGCCAGCGCGTTAAATACGCAGTATTTT. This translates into CASALNTQYF.

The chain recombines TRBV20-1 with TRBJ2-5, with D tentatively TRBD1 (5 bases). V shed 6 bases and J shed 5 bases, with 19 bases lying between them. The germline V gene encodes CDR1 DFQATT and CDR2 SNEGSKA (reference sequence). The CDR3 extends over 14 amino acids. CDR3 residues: CSAIGELFQETQYF. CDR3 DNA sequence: TGCAGTGCCATAGGGGAACTCTTTCAGGAGACCCAGTACTTC.

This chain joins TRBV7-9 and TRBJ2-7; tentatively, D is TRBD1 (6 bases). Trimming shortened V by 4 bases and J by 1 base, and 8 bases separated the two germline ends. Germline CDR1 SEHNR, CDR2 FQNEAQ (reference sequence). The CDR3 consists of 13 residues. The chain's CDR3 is CASSSGQSYEQYF. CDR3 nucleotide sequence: TGTGCCAGCAGCTCCGGACAGTCCTACGAGCAGTACTTC.

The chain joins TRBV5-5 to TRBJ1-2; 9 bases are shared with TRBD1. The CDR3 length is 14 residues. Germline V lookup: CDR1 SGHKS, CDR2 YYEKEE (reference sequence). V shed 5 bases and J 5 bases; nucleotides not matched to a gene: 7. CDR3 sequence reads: CASSSTDRGYGYTF. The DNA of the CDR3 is TGTGCCAGCAGTTCTACGGACAGGGGATATGGCTACACCTTC.

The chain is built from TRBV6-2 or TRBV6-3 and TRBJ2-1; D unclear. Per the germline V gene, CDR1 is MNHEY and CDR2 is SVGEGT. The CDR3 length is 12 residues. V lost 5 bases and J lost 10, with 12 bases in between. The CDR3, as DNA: TGTGCCAGCAGTCGGTCGTCGATAGAGCAGTTCTTC. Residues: CASSRSSIEQFF.

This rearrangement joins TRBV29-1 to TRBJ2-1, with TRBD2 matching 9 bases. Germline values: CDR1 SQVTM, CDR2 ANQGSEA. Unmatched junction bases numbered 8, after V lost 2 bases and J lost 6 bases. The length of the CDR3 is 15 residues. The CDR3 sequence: CSVESSSGKVNEQFF. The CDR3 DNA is TGCAGCGTTGAATCCTCTAGCGGGAAGGTCAATGAGCAGTTCTTC.

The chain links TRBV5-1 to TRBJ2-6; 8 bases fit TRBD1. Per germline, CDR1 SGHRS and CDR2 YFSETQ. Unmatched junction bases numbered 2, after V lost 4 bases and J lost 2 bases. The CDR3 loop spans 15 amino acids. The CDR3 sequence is CASSAGGAGANVLTF. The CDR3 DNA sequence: TGCGCCAGCAGCGCAGGGGGCGCTGGGGCCAACGTCCTGACTTTC.

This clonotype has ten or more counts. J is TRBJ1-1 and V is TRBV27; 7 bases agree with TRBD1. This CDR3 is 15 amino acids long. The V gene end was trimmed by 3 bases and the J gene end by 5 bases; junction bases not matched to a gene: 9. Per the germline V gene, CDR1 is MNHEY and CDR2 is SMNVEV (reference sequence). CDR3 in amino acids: CASSLVGQDKTEAFF. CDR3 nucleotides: TGTGCCAGCAGTTTGGTCGGACAGGACAAAACTGAAGCTTTCTTT.

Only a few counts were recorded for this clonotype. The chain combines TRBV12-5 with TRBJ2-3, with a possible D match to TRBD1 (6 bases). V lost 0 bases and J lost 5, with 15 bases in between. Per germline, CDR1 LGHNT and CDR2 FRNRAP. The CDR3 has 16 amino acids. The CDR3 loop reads CASGLVKLRGKDTQYF. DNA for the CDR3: TGTGCTAGTGGTTTGGTTAAACTCAGGGGTAAAGATACGCAGTATTTT. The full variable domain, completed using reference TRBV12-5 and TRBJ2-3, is DARVTQTPRHKVTEMGQEVTMRCQPILGHNTVFWYRQTMMQGLELLAYFRNRAPLDDSGMPKDRFSAEMPDATLATLKIQPSEPRDSAVYFCASGLVKLRGKDTQYFGPGTRLTVL.

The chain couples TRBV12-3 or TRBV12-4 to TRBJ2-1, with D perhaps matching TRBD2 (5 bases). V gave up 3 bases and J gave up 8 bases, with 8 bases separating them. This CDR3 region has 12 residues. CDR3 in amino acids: CASSFASYEQFF. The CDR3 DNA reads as TGTGCCAGCAGTTTCGCTAGCTATGAGCAGTTCTTC.

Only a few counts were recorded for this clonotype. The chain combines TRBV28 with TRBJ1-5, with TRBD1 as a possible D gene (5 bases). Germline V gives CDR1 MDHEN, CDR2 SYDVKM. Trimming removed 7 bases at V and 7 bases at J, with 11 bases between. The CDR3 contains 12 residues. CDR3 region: CASTDQGQPQHF. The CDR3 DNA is TGTGCCAGCACCGACCAGGGACAGCCCCAGCATTTT.

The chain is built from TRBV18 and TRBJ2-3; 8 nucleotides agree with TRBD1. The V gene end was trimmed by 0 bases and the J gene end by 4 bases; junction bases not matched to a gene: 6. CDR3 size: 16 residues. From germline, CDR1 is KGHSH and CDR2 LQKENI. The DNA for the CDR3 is TGTGCCAGCTCACCACCGCCAGGGGGCAAGGCAGATACGCAGTATTTT. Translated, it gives CASSPPPGGKADTQYF.

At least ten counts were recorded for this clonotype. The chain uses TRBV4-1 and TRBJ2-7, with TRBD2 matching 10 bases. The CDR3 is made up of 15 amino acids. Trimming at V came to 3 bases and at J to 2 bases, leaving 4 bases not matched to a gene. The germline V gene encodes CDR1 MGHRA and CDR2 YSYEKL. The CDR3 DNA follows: TGCGCCAGCAGCCACACCGGGACTAGCGCCTACGAGCAGTACTTC. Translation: CASSHTGTSAYEQYF.

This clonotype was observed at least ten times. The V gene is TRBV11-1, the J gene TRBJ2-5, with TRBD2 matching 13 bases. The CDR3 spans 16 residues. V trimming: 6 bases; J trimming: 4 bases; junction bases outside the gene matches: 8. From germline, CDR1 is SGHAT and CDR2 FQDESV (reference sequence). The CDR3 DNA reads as TGTGCCAGCAGACTCAGACTAGCGGGAGGACCAGAGACCCAGTACTTC. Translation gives CASRLRLAGGPETQYF.

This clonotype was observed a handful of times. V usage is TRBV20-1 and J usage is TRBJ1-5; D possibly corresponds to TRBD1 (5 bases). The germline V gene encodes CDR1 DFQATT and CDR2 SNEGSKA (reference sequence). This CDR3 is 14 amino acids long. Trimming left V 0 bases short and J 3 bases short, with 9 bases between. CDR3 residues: CSARDRRVNQPQHF. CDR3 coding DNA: TGCAGTGCTAGAGATCGCAGGGTCAATCAGCCCCAGCATTTT.

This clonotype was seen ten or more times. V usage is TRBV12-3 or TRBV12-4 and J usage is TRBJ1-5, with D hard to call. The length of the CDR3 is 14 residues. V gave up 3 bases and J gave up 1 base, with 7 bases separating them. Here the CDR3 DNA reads TGTGCCAGCAGTTTTGGTCTGAGCAATCAGCCCCAGCATTTT. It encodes CASSFGLSNQPQHF.

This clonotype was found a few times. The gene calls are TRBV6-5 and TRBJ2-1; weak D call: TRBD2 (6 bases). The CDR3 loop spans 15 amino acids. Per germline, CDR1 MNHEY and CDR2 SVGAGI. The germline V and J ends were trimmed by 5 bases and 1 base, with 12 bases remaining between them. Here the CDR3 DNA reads TGTGCCAGCAGTCTCAGCGGGCCATCCTACAATGAGCAGTTCTTC. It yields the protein CASSLSGPSYNEQFF.

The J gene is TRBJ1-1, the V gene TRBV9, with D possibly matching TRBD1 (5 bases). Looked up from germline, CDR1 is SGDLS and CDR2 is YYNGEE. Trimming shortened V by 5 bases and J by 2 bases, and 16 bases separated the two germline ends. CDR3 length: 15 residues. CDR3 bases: TGTGCCAGCAGACCGACCCCAGGGTCTAACACTGAAGCTTTCTTT. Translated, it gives CASRPTPGSNTEAFF. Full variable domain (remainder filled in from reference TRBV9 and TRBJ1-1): DSGVTQTPKHLITATGQRVTLRCSPRSGDLSVYWYQQSLDQGLQFLIQYYNGEERAKGNILERFSAQQFPDLHSELNLSSLELGDSALYFCASRPTPGSNTEAFFGQGTRLTVV.

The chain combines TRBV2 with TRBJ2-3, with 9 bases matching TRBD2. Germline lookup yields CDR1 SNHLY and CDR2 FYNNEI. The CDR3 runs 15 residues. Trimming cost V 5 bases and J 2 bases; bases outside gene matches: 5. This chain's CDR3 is CASSRLAENTDTQYF. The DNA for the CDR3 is TGTGCCAGCAGTCGACTAGCGGAGAACACAGATACGCAGTATTTT.

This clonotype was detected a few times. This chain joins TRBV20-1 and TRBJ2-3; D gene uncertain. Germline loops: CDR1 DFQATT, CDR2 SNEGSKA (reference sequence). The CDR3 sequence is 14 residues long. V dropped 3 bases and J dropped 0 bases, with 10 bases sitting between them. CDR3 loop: CSARVRSSTDTQYF. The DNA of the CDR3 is TGCAGTGCTAGGGTCAGATCTAGCACAGATACGCAGTATTTT.

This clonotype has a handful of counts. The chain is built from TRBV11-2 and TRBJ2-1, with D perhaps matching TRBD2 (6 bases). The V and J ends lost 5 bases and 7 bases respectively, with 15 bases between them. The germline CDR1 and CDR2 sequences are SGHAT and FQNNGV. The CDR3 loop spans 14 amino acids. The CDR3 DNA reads TGTGCCAGCAGCCATAGCGGATTTGATAATGAGCAGTTCTTC. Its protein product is CASSHSGFDNEQFF.